The 13 T cell receptor beta chains listed next were all sequenced from one sample in a study of Tregs in tolerant kidney transplant recipients. Generated by immunoSEQ multiplex PCR, the TCRdb table keeps only in-frame clones and is missing some. This table holds more than 90,000 clones, roughly 92% found once. Sequencing was performed on CD4+ T cells from blood. The receptors originated from a human donor in good health.

The chain combines TRBV6-6 with TRBJ2-7; TRBD1 might be the D (5 bases). Germline CDR1 reads MNHNY; CDR2 reads SVGAGI (reference sequence). The length of the CDR3 is 14 residues. The ends were cut back, 5 bases at V and 6 bases at J, with 17 bases in the middle. The chain's CDR3 is CASSTQDSLREQYF. CDR3 bases: TGTGCCAGCAGTACTCAAGACAGTCTCCGCGAGCAGTACTTC.

The chain joins TRBV10-3 to TRBJ2-1, with D perhaps matching TRBD1 or TRBD2 (5 bases each). The V gene lost 2 bases and the J gene lost 2 bases, with 13 bases spanning the gap. The germline V gene encodes CDR1 ENHRY and CDR2 SYGVKD. The CDR3 length is 16 residues. CDR3 protein: CAISETGTLTYNEQFF. The DNA for the CDR3 is TGTGCCATCAGTGAGACCGGGACGCTCACCTACAATGAGCAGTTCTTC.

The genes are TRBV19 and TRBJ1-6; D not certain. V dropped 4 bases and J dropped 11 bases, with 9 bases sitting between them. Germline CDR1 reads LNHDA; CDR2 reads SQIVND (reference sequence). The CDR3 extends over 12 amino acids. CDR3 coding DNA: TGTGCCAGTAGTACAAATCGTCCACCCCTCCACTTT. This encodes CASSTNRPPLHF. Together with reference TRBV19 and TRBJ1-6, the CDR3 gives the full variable domain: DGGITQSPKYLFRKEGQNVTLSCEQNLNHDAMYWYRQDPGQGLRLIYYSQIVNDFQKGDIAEGYSVSREKKESFPLTVTSAQKNPTAFYLCASSTNRPPLHFGNGTRLTVT.

The chain links TRBV30 to TRBJ2-7; maybe TRBD2 (7 bases). Germline V lookup: CDR1 GTSNPN, CDR2 SVGIG (reference sequence). V was clipped by 4 bases and J by 4 bases, with 17 bases between them. CDR3 length: 14 amino acids. The CDR3 is CAWTREMGAYEQYF. Here the CDR3 DNA reads TGTGCCTGGACGCGGGAGATGGGGGCTTACGAGCAGTACTTC.

This chain links TRBV1 with TRBJ2-3; TRBD2, the D gene given by the table, was not confirmed from the DNA. TRBV1 is designated a pseudogene. This CDR3 is built from 20 residues. The CDR3 sequence: CTSSQGRAGEGYRSTDTQYF. CDR3 DNA sequence: TGCACCAGCAGCCAAGGGAGAGCGGGAGAAGGCTACCGGAGCACAGATACGCAGTATTTT.

The chain joins TRBV14 to TRBJ1-2; a possible D gene is TRBD1 (6 bases). V lost 2 bases to trimming and J lost 2 bases, with 12 bases between them. CDR1 SGHDN and CDR2 FVKESK come from the germline V gene. The CDR3 extends over 15 amino acids. The CDR3 sequence: CASSQNTGRNYGYTF. CDR3 bases: TGTGCCAGCAGCCAAAACACAGGGCGAAACTATGGCTACACCTTC.

In DNA, the CDR3 is TGTGCCAGCAGCAAGTCAGTGACAGGGGATTTTAGGTACGAGCAGTACTTC. Translated, it gives CASSKSVTGDFRYEQYF. The chain carries TRBV5-6 and TRBJ2-7; 8 bases map to TRBD1. V shed 4 bases and J 4 bases; nucleotides not matched to a gene: 16. The CDR3 is 17 amino acids. In germline, CDR1 is SGHDT, CDR2 YYEEEE.

This clone was detected only once. The gene calls are TRBV6-6 and TRBJ1-2, with D possibly matching TRBD1 (6 bases). This CDR3 region has 15 residues. In germline, CDR1 is MNHNY, CDR2 SVGAGI (reference sequence). V was cut by 2 bases and J by 3 bases, with 13 bases left in between. This CDR3 reads CASSYPGVGDYGYTF. In DNA form, the CDR3 reads TGTGCCAGCAGTTACCCAGGGGTCGGGGACTATGGCTACACCTTC.

This clone was picked up a small number of times. This chain links TRBV19 with TRBJ1-1, with unresolved D. The germline gives CDR1 LNHDA, CDR2 SQIVND (reference sequence). The CDR3 has 14 amino acids. V lost 4 bases, J lost 4 bases, and 13 bases lay in between. The CDR3 DNA sequence: TGTGCCAGTAGTAGTTCCGGGTTGAGCACTGAAGCTTTCTTT. This translates into CASSSSGLSTEAFF.

The V and J genes are TRBV19 and TRBJ2-5, with D tentatively TRBD1 (5 bases). V lost 0 bases to trimming and J lost 1 base, with 15 bases between them. The germline CDR1 and CDR2 sequences are LNHDA and SQIVND (reference sequence). The length of the CDR3 is 17 residues. CDR3 bases: TGTGCCAGTAGTATAGAAGGCTACAGGACCCCCCAAGAGACCCAGTACTTC. It codes for CASSIEGYRTPQETQYF.

The genes are TRBV4-1 and TRBJ2-1; TRBD2 agrees at 8 bases. The CDR3 is 16 amino acids. V was clipped by 3 bases and J by 4 bases; unmatched bases: 8. Germline lookup yields CDR1 MGHRA and CDR2 YSYEKL. In DNA, the CDR3 is TGCGCCAGCAGCCACCCGGGAGCGGGGGTTTACAATGAGCAGTTCTTC. Protein: CASSHPGAGVYNEQFF.

CDR3 nucleotide sequence: TGTGCCAGCAGCTTAGATCCGGGGAGGAACACCGGGGAGCTGTTTTTT. Its protein is CASSLDPGRNTGELFF. The V call is TRBV7-2, the J call TRBJ2-2, with D perhaps matching TRBD2 (5 bases). CDR1 and CDR2 (germline): SGHTA, FQGNSA. The germline V and J ends were trimmed by 1 base and 1 base, with 10 bases remaining between them. There are 16 residues in the CDR3.

This clone has a single count. The chain uses TRBV6-5 and TRBJ1-4, with 7 bases matching TRBD1. The V segment lost 6 bases and the J segment 4 bases; nucleotides outside the gene matches: 11. The CDR3 is 16 amino acids. Germline V gives CDR1 MNHEY, CDR2 SVGAGI. CDR3 nucleotide sequence: TGTGCCAGCAGGTACAGGGGCGGAAGTTTTAATGAAAAACTGTTTTTT. Amino acid sequence: CASRYRGGSFNEKLFF.